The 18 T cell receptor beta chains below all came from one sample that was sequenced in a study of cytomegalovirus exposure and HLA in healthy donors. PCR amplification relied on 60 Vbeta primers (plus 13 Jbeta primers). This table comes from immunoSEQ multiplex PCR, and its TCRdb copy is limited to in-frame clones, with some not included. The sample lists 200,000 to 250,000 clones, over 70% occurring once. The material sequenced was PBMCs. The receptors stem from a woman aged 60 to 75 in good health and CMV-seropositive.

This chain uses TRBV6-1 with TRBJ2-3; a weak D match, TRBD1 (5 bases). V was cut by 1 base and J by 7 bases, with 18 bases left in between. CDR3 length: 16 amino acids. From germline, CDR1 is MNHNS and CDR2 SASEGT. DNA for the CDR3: TGTGCCAGCAGTGAAGGTTCAGGACAAAGAGCCTATACGCAGTATTTT. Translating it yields CASSEGSGQRAYTQYF.

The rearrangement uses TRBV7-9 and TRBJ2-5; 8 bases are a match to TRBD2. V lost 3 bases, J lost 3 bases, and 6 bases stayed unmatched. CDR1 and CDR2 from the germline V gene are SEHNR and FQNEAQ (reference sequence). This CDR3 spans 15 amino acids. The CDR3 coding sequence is TGTGCCAGCAGCTTGGACGGGACTAGAGAAGAGACCCAGTACTTC. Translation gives CASSLDGTREETQYF.

The DNA of the CDR3 is TGTGCCAGCAGTCCCCAGGGGGCTGGCACTGAAGCTTTCTTT. Translation gives CASSPQGAGTEAFF. J is TRBJ1-1 and V is TRBV7-9; TRBD1 agrees at 8 bases. Germline CDR1 SEHNR, CDR2 FQNEAQ (reference sequence). The CDR3 is made up of 14 amino acids. J was trimmed by 4 bases and V by 6 bases; bases with no gene match: 7. The full variable domain, completed using reference TRBV7-9 and TRBJ1-1, is DTGVSQNPRHKITKRGQNVTFRCDPISEHNRLYWYRQTLGQGPEFLTYFQNEAQLEKSRLLSDRFSAERPKGSFSTLEIQRTEQGDSAMYLCASSPQGAGTEAFFGQGTRLTVV.

The CDR3 loop reads CASSLPFSTDTQYF. In DNA, the CDR3 is TGTGCCAGCAGCCTGCCCTTTAGTACAGATACGCAGTATTTT. The chain has TRBV6-6 and TRBJ2-3, with D uncertain. Between the trimmed V and J ends, which lost 6 bases and 3 bases, there was a span of 13 bases. In germline, CDR1 is MNHNY, CDR2 SVGAGI (reference sequence). The CDR3 runs 14 residues.

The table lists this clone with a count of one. The CDR3 sequence is CASSPRTGDSNQPQHF. CDR3 nucleotides: TGTGCCAGCAGCCCCAGGACAGGAGATAGCAATCAGCCCCAGCATTTT. V gene TRBV4-2 combines with J gene TRBJ1-5; 7 bases are shared with TRBD1. Germline CDR1 reads LGHNA; CDR2 reads YNFKEQ. Trimming cost V 4 bases and J 0 bases; bases outside gene matches: 6. The CDR3 runs to 16 residues.

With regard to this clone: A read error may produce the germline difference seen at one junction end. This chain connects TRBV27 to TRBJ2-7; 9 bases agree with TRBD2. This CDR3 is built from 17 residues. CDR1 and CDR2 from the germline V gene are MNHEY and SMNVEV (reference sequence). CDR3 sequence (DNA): TGTGTCAGCAGCTCCGGGACTAGCTCCCTCAATTTCTACGAGCAGTACTTC. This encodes CVSSSGTSSLNFYEQYF.

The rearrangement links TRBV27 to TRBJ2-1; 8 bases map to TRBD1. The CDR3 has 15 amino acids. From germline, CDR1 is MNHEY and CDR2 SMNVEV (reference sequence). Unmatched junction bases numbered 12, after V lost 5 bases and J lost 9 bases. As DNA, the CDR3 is TGTGCCAGCAGTCCCGACGGGACAGGCAGGGGTGAGCAGTTCTTC. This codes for CASSPDGTGRGEQFF.

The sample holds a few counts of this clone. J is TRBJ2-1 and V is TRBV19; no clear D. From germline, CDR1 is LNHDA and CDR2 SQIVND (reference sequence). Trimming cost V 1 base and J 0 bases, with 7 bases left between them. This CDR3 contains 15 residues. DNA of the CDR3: TGTGCCAGTAGTATAGCGAAGAGCTCCTACAATGAGCAGTTCTTC. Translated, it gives CASSIAKSSYNEQFF.

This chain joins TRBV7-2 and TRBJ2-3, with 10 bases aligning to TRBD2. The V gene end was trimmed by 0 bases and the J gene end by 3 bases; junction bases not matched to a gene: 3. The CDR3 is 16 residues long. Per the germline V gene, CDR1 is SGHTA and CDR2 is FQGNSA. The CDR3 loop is CASSLAASGGTDTQYF. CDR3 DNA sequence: TGTGCCAGCAGCTTAGCAGCTAGCGGGGGTACAGATACGCAGTATTTT.

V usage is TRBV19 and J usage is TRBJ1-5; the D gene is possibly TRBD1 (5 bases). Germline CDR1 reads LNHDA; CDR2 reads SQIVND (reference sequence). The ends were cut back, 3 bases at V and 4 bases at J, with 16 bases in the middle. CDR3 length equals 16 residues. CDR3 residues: CASSMLGRTPNQPQHF. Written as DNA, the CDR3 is TGTGCCAGTAGTATGTTGGGGAGGACACCTAATCAGCCCCAGCATTTT.

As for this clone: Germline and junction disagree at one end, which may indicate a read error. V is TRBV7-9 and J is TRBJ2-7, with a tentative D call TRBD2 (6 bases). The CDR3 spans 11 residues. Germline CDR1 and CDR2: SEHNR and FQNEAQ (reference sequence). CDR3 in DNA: TGTTCCAGCGCGGGGCTCTACGAGCAGTACTTC. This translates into CSSAGLYEQYF.

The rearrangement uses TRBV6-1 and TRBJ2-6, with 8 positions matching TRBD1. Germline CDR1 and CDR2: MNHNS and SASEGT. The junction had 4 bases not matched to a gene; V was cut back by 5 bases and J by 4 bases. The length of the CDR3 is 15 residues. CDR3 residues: CASSPRGPGANVLTF. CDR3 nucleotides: TGTGCCAGCAGTCCCAGGGGGCCCGGGGCCAACGTCCTGACTTTC.

The CDR3 sequence: CAWSVRKGLAGGYTGELFF. The DNA of the CDR3 is TGTGCCTGGAGTGTACGGAAGGGACTAGCGGGGGGGTACACCGGGGAGCTGTTTTTT. This chain uses TRBV30 with TRBJ2-2; 16 nucleotides match TRBD2. Germline assignment: CDR1 GTSNPN and CDR2 SVGIG (reference sequence). This CDR3 spans 19 amino acids. With V trimmed by 0 bases and J by 3 bases, 7 bases remained unmatched.

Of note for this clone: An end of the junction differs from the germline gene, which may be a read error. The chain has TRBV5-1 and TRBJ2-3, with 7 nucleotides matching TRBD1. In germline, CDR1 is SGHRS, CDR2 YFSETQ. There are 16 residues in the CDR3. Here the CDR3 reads CASSFGLGLRTGTQYF. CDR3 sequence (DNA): TGCGCCAGCAGCTTTGGTCTAGGGCTGAGGACAGGTACGCAGTATTTT.

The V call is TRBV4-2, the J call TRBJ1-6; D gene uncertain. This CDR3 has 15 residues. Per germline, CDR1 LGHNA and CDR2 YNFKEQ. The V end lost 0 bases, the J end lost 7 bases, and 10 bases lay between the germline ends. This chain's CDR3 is CASSQDSARNSPLHF. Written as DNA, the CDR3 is TGTGCCAGCAGCCAAGACTCAGCTAGAAATTCACCCCTCCACTTT.

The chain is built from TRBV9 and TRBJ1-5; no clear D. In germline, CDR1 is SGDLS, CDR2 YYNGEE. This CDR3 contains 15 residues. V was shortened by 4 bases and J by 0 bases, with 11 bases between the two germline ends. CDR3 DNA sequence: TGTGCCAGCAGCAAAACCCAGGATAGCAATCAGCCCCAGCATTTT. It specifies CASSKTQDSNQPQHF.

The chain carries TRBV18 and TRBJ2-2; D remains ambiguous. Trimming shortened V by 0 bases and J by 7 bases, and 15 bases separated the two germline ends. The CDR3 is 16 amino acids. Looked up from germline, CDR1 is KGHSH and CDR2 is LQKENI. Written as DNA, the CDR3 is TGTGCCAGCTCACCACCCGGGTCGGTGGTTTTCGGGGAGCTGTTTTTT. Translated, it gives CASSPPGSVVFGELFF.

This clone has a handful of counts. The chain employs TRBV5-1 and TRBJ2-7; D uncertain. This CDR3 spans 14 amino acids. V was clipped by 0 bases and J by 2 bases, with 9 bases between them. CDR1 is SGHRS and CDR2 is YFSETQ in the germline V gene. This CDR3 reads CASSLAQATYEQYF. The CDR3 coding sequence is TGCGCCAGCAGCTTGGCCCAGGCGACCTACGAGCAGTACTTC.